This TCR beta chain stems from a study of T cell responses to AZD1222 COVID-19 vaccine. For the study at large: Whether given at about 4 or about 12 weeks, second doses were pooled. Findings of the study overall: Recipients of two AZD1222 doses showed rising Spike-specific TCR breadth and depth. Sampled repertoires all dated from after the peak T cell response. Targeting of unmutated variant regions was reportedly seen in nearly half of spike-specific TCRs.

To note about this clone: The target antigen is unknown.

Only in-frame clones appear in the TCRdb table, and some are missing; sequencing was by immunoSEQ multiplex PCR. The data contain 140,000 to 150,000 clones, just over 90% of them seen just once; the ten biggest clones take up about 9.1%. The germline gives CDR1 SEHNR, CDR2 FQNEAQ (reference sequence). Trimming removed 4 bases from V and 5 bases from J, with 20 bases in between. CDR3 size: 16 residues. The input for sequencing was peripheral blood, taken on day 0 of AZD1222 vaccination. V and J are TRBV7-9 and TRBJ2-5; D may be TRBD2 (6 bases). The receptor was isolated from an adult in good health. The CDR3 region is CASSSSSEGRQETQYF. CDR3 coding DNA: TGTGCCAGCAGCTCCTCCTCGGAGGGGCGTCAGGAGACCCAGTACTTC.